These 22 T cell receptor beta chains came from one sample sequenced in a study of cytomegalovirus exposure and HLA in healthy donors. Assay: immunoSEQ multiplex PCR; the TCRdb copy retains only in-frame clones and omits some. In the table there are about 110,000 clones, about 85% of which are singletons. Sequenced: PBMCs. The source of these receptors is a woman in her late teens or twenties in good health and CMV-seronegative.

The rearrangement links TRBV25-1 to TRBJ2-3, with 7 nucleotides matching TRBD1. The ends lost 4 bases at V and 0 bases at J; junction bases unmatched: 7. CDR1 and CDR2 (germline): MGHDK, SYGVNS. The CDR3 loop spans 16 amino acids. CDR3 in DNA: TGTGCCAGCAGTGGATCCGGGACAGCTAGCACAGATACGCAGTATTTT. It codes for CASSGSGTASTDTQYF.

The chain has TRBV7-9 and TRBJ1-3, with D perhaps TRBD1 (5 bases). Germline assignment: CDR1 SEHNR and CDR2 FQNEAQ (reference sequence). Between the trimmed V and J ends, which lost 5 bases and 0 bases, there was a span of 14 bases. CDR3 length: 16 residues. CDR3 loop: CASSTNTGGSGNTIYF. The CDR3 nucleotides are TGTGCCAGCAGCACAAATACAGGCGGCTCTGGAAACACCATATATTTT.

The chain has TRBV7-9 and TRBJ2-1; tentative D call: TRBD1 (6 bases). Between the trimmed V and J ends, which lost 0 bases and 4 bases, there was a span of 16 bases. Germline-derived CDR1 and CDR2 are SEHNR and FQNEAQ (reference sequence). The CDR3 contains 17 residues. The CDR3 spells CASSLAYVTGSYNEQFF. In nucleotides, the CDR3 is TGTGCCAGCAGCTTAGCTTACGTTACAGGGTCTTACAATGAGCAGTTCTTC.

CDR3 residues: CASSHEGGQGRGYTF. CDR3 coding DNA: TGTGCCAGCAGCCACGAGGGGGGACAGGGGAGAGGCTACACCTTC. This chain joins TRBV7-9 and TRBJ1-2; 10 nucleotides match TRBD1. The CDR3 has 15 amino acids. CDR1 is SEHNR, CDR2 FQNEAQ, per germline (reference sequence). V shed 5 bases, J shed 8 bases, and the junction held 11 bases outside the gene matches.

This chain joins TRBV5-4 and TRBJ2-7, with D perhaps TRBD2 (7 bases). Germline V lookup: CDR1 SGHNT, CDR2 YYREEE (reference sequence). Trimming shortened V by 3 bases and J by 2 bases, and 15 bases separated the two germline ends. This CDR3 is 15 amino acids long. CDR3 loop: CASSWGGPGAYEQYF. In nucleotides, the CDR3 is TGTGCCAGCAGCTGGGGGGGCCCGGGGGCCTACGAGCAGTACTTC.

V usage is TRBV5-6 and J usage is TRBJ2-7; 8 positions match TRBD2. Trimming took 9 bases from V and 4 from J; bases not matched to a gene: 6. Germline CDR1 is SGHDT and CDR2 is YYEEEE. The CDR3 has 12 amino acids. The CDR3 loop is CATQSGGYEQYF. The CDR3, as DNA: TGTGCCACCCAAAGCGGGGGTTACGAGCAGTACTTC.

V and J are TRBV6-1 and TRBJ1-3; D gene uncertain. Trimming took 6 bases from V and 6 from J, leaving 3 bases between them. The germline V gene has CDR1 MNHNS and CDR2 SASEGT. The CDR3 length is 10 residues. The CDR3 sequence: CASRANTIYF. The CDR3 DNA reads TGTGCCAGCAGGGCAAACACCATATATTTT.

The J gene is TRBJ1-5, the V gene TRBV7-9, with D perhaps matching TRBD1 (5 bases). The length of the CDR3 is 14 residues. V lost 1 base to trimming and J lost 4 bases, with 8 bases between them. The V gene's germline CDR1 is SEHNR and CDR2 FQNEAQ (reference sequence). The CDR3, as DNA: TGTGCCAGCAGCTTAGTGGCAGGGAATCAGCCCCAGCATTTT. It specifies CASSLVAGNQPQHF. Drawing the rest from reference TRBV7-9 and TRBJ1-5, the complete variable domain is DTGVSQNPRHKITKRGQNVTFRCDPISEHNRLYWYRQTLGQGPEFLTYFQNEAQLEKSRLLSDRFSAERPKGSFSTLEIQRTEQGDSAMYLCASSLVAGNQPQHFGDGTRLSIL.

V and J are TRBV7-9 and TRBJ1-5, with a tentative D call TRBD1 (5 bases). Germline assignment: CDR1 SEHNR and CDR2 FQNEAQ (reference sequence). The ends were cut back, 1 base at V and 7 bases at J, with 11 bases in the middle. This CDR3 has 14 residues. The CDR3 loop reads CASSLEGKGQPQHF. The CDR3 bases are TGTGCCAGCAGCTTAGAAGGGAAGGGGCAGCCCCAGCATTTT.

This chain joins TRBV5-1 and TRBJ2-1; 13 nucleotides match TRBD2. Germline CDR1 is SGHRS and CDR2 is YFSETQ. Losses at the gene ends were 4 bases for V and 7 bases for J; bases not matched to a gene: 5. The CDR3 runs to 15 residues. CDR3 nucleotide sequence: TGCGCCAGCAGCCTCGGACTAGCGGGGGTTAATGAGCAGTTCTTC. Its translation is CASSLGLAGVNEQFF.

This chain joins TRBV11-2 and TRBJ2-2, with 13 nucleotides matching TRBD2. Trimming removed 3 bases from V and 1 base from J; junction bases left unmatched: 5. Germline values: CDR1 SGHAT, CDR2 FQNNGV. The CDR3 has 18 residues. The CDR3 sequence: CASSFGRLAGGNTGELFF. CDR3 nucleotide sequence: TGTGCCAGCAGCTTCGGAAGACTAGCGGGGGGGAACACCGGGGAGCTGTTTTTT.

V and J are TRBV7-8 and TRBJ2-7; 10 nucleotides line up with TRBD2. The trim removed 3 bases at V and 4 bases at J, leaving 15 bases unmatched. CDR1 is SGHVS and CDR2 is FQNEAQ in the germline V gene. The CDR3 consists of 18 residues. The CDR3 DNA is TGTGCCAGCAGCTTGGTAACCCCTGGACTAGCGGTGTCGTACGAGCAGTACTTC. Translating gives CASSLVTPGLAVSYEQYF. Supplemented by reference TRBV7-8 and TRBJ2-7, the full variable domain reads GAGVSQSPRYKVAKRGQDVALRCDPISGHVSLFWYQQALGQGPEFLTYFQNEAQLDKSGLPSDRFFAERPEGSVSTLKIQRTQQEDSAVYLCASSLVTPGLAVSYEQYFGPGTRLTVT.

This clone was recorded a few times. The rearrangement joins TRBV6-5 to TRBJ1-4, with 10 bases identical to TRBD1. The germline gives CDR1 MNHEY, CDR2 SVGAGI. The CDR3 has 15 residues. V lost 4 bases to trimming and J lost 7 bases; unmatched junction nucleotides: 6. CDR3 sequence (DNA): TGTGCCAGCAGTTCCCCGGGACAGGGGCCTGAAAAACTGTTTTTT. Its protein product is CASSSPGQGPEKLFF.

The chain links TRBV6-1 to TRBJ1-2; TRBD1 might be the D (5 bases). The CDR3 has 13 amino acids. Germline CDR1 reads MNHNS; CDR2 reads SASEGT. V lost 2 bases, J lost 2 bases, and 6 bases lay in between. In DNA form, the CDR3 reads TGTGCCAGCAGTGAAAGGGGAAACTATGGCTACACCTTC. Its protein product is CASSERGNYGYTF.

The sample holds a few counts of this clone. V gene TRBV6-5 combines with J gene TRBJ2-7; D not resolved. Germline V gives CDR1 MNHEY, CDR2 SVGAGI. The length of the CDR3 is 12 residues. The V end was cut by 6 bases, the J end by 0 bases, with 6 bases between. The CDR3 DNA follows: TGTGCCAGCAGACCCAGCTCCTACGAGCAGTACTTC. Protein: CASRPSSYEQYF.

This sequence joins TRBV7-9 and TRBJ2-7; 9 nucleotides agree with TRBD2. The CDR3 sequence is 15 residues long. Germline CDR1 reads SEHNR; CDR2 reads FQNEAQ (reference sequence). V was clipped by 5 bases and J by 2 bases; unmatched bases: 7. CDR3 amino acids: CASSPQAGGAYEQYF. The CDR3, as DNA: TGTGCCAGCAGCCCTCAAGCGGGGGGCGCCTACGAGCAGTACTTC.

This sequence joins TRBV7-9 and TRBJ2-7; TRBD1 agrees at 7 bases. The trim removed 5 bases at V and 3 bases at J, leaving 10 bases unmatched. Germline CDR1 and CDR2: SEHNR and FQNEAQ (reference sequence). The CDR3 contains 15 residues. The CDR3 region is CASSPRTTGNYEQYF. The CDR3 region has the DNA TGTGCCAGCAGCCCCCGGACGACAGGGAACTACGAGCAGTACTTC.

J is TRBJ1-1 and V is TRBV30, with 10 bases matching TRBD1. The CDR3 consists of 15 residues. The germline V gene has CDR1 GTSNPN and CDR2 SVGIG (reference sequence). With V trimmed by 5 bases and J by 4 bases, 10 bases remained unmatched. CDR3 in DNA: TGTGCCTGGGTGGGACAGGGGAGGTCGGGCACTGAAGCTTTCTTT. It encodes CAWVGQGRSGTEAFF. The whole variable domain, remainder taken from reference TRBV30 and TRBJ1-1, is SQTIHQWPATLVQPVGSPLSLECTVEGTSNPNLYWYRQAAGRGLQLLFYSVGIGQISSEVPQNLSASRPQDRQFILSSKKLLLSDSGFYLCAWVGQGRSGTEAFFGQGTRLTVV.

The chain joins TRBV27 to TRBJ2-5; TRBD2 might be the D (6 bases). The V and J ends lost 6 bases and 5 bases respectively, with 19 bases between them. Germline V gene sequence: CDR1 MNHEY, CDR2 SMNVEV (reference sequence). The CDR3 is 15 residues long. CDR3 protein: CASSPFNTGRETQYF. The CDR3 nucleotides are TGTGCCAGCAGCCCCTTTAACACGGGGAGGGAGACCCAGTACTTC.

The chain has TRBV2 and TRBJ1-1, with TRBD1 as a possible D gene (5 bases). This CDR3 has 15 residues. CDR1 is SNHLY, CDR2 FYNNEI, per germline. V was shortened by 3 bases and J by 0 bases, with 11 bases between the two germline ends. CDR3 amino acids: CASSDAGIMNTEAFF. In nucleotides, the CDR3 is TGTGCCAGCAGTGACGCAGGGATCATGAACACTGAAGCTTTCTTT.

V is TRBV18 and J is TRBJ1-4; 7 bases are a match to TRBD1. The germline V gene has CDR1 KGHSH and CDR2 LQKENI. The junction had 6 bases not matched to a gene; V was cut back by 6 bases and J by 2 bases. The CDR3 length is 15 residues. The CDR3 coding sequence is TGTGCCAGCTCGAAGGGGGCGGTGACTAATGAAAAACTGTTTTTT. As protein: CASSKGAVTNEKLFF.

The rearrangement joins TRBV28 to TRBJ2-7, with a possible D match to TRBD2 (6 bases). Trimming removed 7 bases from V and 3 bases from J, with 19 bases in between. The CDR3 runs to 15 residues. Germline V gives CDR1 MDHEN, CDR2 SYDVKM. The CDR3 bases are TGTGCCAGCACAACCTCATGGCGGGGAGACTACGAGCAGTACTTC. This encodes CASTTSWRGDYEQYF. The full variable domain, in which reference TRBV28 and TRBJ2-7 provide the parts outside the CDR3, is DVKVTQSSRYLVKRTGEKVFLECVQDMDHENMFWYRQDPGLGLRLIYFSYDVKMKEKGDIPEGYSVSREKKERFSLILESASTNQTSMYLCASTTSWRGDYEQYFGPGTRLTVT.